The 5 T cell receptor beta chains below come from one sample, sequenced in a study of T cells in Graves' hyperthyroidism and ophthalmopathy. There were TCR beta CDR3 regions amplified from RNA transcripts. HTBI primers drove first-round RT-PCR of the TCR CDR3. In TCRdb, the multiplex PCR reads were re-called with MiXCR into one record per CDR3 protein. This table holds approximately 600,000 distinct CDR3 sequences, roughly 13% found once. The sequencing sample was made of blood. These receptor sequences come from a woman aged 30 to 39 with Graves' hyperthyroidism that later progressed to Graves' ophthalmopathy.

In its sample, this clonotype was seen a few times. This sequence joins TRBV5-6 and TRBJ2-1; D not certain. CDR1 and CDR2 (germline): SGHDT, YYEEEE. The V and J ends lost 0 bases and 6 bases respectively, with 10 bases between them. The CDR3 sequence is 14 residues long. CDR3 loop: CASSLGSRSNEQFF. The CDR3 DNA sequence: TGTGCCAGCAGCTTGGGGTCGCGGAGCAATGAGCAGTTCTTC.

In this sample, this clonotype turned up a few times. This chain links TRBV7-9 with TRBJ2-7, with D possibly being TRBD2 (6 bases). Deletions cut 6 bases from V and 1 base from J, with 10 bases between. The CDR3 runs 13 residues. Germline CDR1 is SEHNR and CDR2 is FQNEAQ (reference sequence). CDR3 DNA sequence: TGTGCCAGCAGACGCGGGACGTCCTACGAGCAGTACTTC. Protein sequence: CASRRGTSYEQYF.

This clonotype was seen ten or more times. The genes are TRBV10-3 and TRBJ1-2, with 12 bases aligning to TRBD1. V shed 6 bases and J 8 bases; nucleotides not matched to a gene: 7. Germline loops: CDR1 ENHRY, CDR2 SYGVKD. The CDR3 is 14 residues long. The CDR3 protein is CAISPGQGAWGYTF. DNA for the CDR3: TGTGCCATCAGCCCGGGACAGGGGGCGTGGGGCTACACCTTC.

The rearrangement links TRBV6-2 or TRBV6-3 to TRBJ1-2, with D hard to call. The CDR3 extends over 13 amino acids. The germline CDR1 and CDR2 sequences are MNHEY and SVGEGT. The V gene lost 5 bases and the J gene lost 5 bases, with 12 bases spanning the gap. The DNA for the CDR3 is TGTGCCAGCAGTGATTCCCGAACGTATGGCTACACCTTC. Protein sequence: CASSDSRTYGYTF.

This clonotype was recorded many times. The gene calls are TRBV20-1 and TRBJ2-7; the D gene is possibly TRBD1 (5 bases). The CDR3 loop spans 14 amino acids. Germline assignment: CDR1 DFQATT and CDR2 SNEGSKA (reference sequence). V lost 4 bases, J lost 0 bases, and 13 bases lay in between. CDR3 nucleotides: TGCAGTGCTACCTGGGGCGGTAGCTCCTACGAGCAGTACTTC. Its protein product is CSATWGGSSYEQYF.